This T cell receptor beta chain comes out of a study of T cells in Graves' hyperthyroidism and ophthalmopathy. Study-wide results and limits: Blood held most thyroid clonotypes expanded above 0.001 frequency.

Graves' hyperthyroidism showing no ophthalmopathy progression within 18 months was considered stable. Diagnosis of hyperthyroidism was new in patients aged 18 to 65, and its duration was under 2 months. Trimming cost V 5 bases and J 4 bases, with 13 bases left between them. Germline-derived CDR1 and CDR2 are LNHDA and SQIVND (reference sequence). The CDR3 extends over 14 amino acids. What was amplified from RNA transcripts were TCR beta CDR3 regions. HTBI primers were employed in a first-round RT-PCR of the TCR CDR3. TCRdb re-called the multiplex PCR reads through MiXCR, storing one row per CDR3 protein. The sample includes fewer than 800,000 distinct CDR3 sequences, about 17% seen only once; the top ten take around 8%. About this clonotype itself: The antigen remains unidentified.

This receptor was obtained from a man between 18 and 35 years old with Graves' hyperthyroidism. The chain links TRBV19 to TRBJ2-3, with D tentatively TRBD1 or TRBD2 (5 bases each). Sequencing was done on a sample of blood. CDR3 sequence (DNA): TGTGCCAGTAGTGCCGGGACCCCCGCAGATACGCAGTATTTT. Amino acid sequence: CASSAGTPADTQYF.